The 23 T cell receptor beta chains below all came from one sample that was sequenced in a study of cytomegalovirus exposure and HLA in healthy donors. Both 60 Vbeta primers and 13 Jbeta primers went into the PCR. Repertoires were generated with immunoSEQ multiplex PCR, while TCRdb's copy carries only in-frame clones and drops some. The repertoire holds over 130,000 clones, with 75% to 85% as singletons. The sequencing sample was made of PBMCs. These receptor sequences come from a middle-aged man in good health and CMV-seropositive.

This chain joins TRBV5-6 and TRBJ2-3, with 9 bases aligning to TRBD2. Germline V gene sequence: CDR1 SGHDT, CDR2 YYEEEE. The CDR3 length is 17 residues. Trimming took 4 bases from V and 2 from J; bases not matched to a gene: 11. The CDR3 sequence: CASSTASTSGITDTQYF. CDR3 coding DNA: TGTGCCAGCAGCACAGCCTCGACTAGCGGAATCACAGATACGCAGTATTTT.

This chain uses TRBV4-1 with TRBJ2-1; D possibly corresponds to TRBD2 (5 bases). The V gene lost 3 bases and the J gene lost 5 bases, with 14 bases spanning the gap. The CDR3 is 15 amino acids. CDR1 and CDR2 (germline): MGHRA, YSYEKL. The CDR3 region is CASSQTKRADNEQFF. In nucleotides, the CDR3 is TGCGCCAGCAGCCAGACAAAGCGAGCGGACAATGAGCAGTTCTTC.

This rearrangement joins TRBV30 to TRBJ1-1; D gene unclear. V lost 0 bases and J 1 base, leaving 6 bases between the germline ends. From germline, CDR1 is GTSNPN and CDR2 SVGIG (reference sequence). CDR3 length equals 13 residues. CDR3 in amino acids: CAWSVEWNTEAFF. CDR3 nucleotides: TGTGCCTGGAGTGTCGAGTGGAACACTGAAGCTTTCTTT.

The chain combines TRBV14 with TRBJ2-7, with 7 nucleotides matching TRBD1. After removal of 3 bases from V and 4 bases from J, the junction contained 12 bases not matched to a gene. This CDR3 is built from 16 residues. Germline V lookup: CDR1 SGHDN, CDR2 FVKESK. Here the CDR3 reads CASSHITGEKRYEQYF. The CDR3, as DNA: TGTGCCAGCAGCCATATCACAGGGGAAAAACGATACGAGCAGTACTTC.

This chain uses TRBV10-3 with TRBJ2-7; 7 nucleotides agree with TRBD1. From germline, CDR1 is ENHRY and CDR2 SYGVKD. This CDR3 region has 12 residues. Trimming removed 4 bases from V and 6 bases from J; junction bases left unmatched: 3. This CDR3 reads CAISASGGEQYF. The CDR3 bases are TGTGCCATCAGTGCCTCAGGGGGCGAGCAGTACTTC.

J is TRBJ2-2 and V is TRBV19; TRBD1 aligns across 9 bases. The CDR3 totals 15 residues. J was trimmed by 4 bases and V by 5 bases; bases with no gene match: 5. Germline V gene sequence: CDR1 LNHDA, CDR2 SQIVND (reference sequence). CDR3 protein: CASSPQTGGTGELFF. CDR3 DNA sequence: TGTGCCAGTAGTCCCCAGACAGGGGGCACCGGGGAGCTGTTTTTT.

This clone was observed once. The chain employs TRBV6-5 and TRBJ1-1; D gene unclear. The CDR3 consists of 13 residues. Germline CDR1 MNHEY, CDR2 SVGAGI. V shed 0 bases and J shed 4 bases, with 6 bases lying between them. CDR3 sequence (DNA): TGTGCCAGCAGTTACTCGGCGGGCACTGAAGCTTTCTTT. Encoded protein: CASSYSAGTEAFF.

This clone was counted between two and nine times. The V and J genes are TRBV28 and TRBJ2-5, with no clear D. Germline values: CDR1 MDHEN, CDR2 SYDVKM. Trimming removed 2 bases from V and 10 bases from J, with 8 bases in between. There are 11 residues in the CDR3. In DNA, the CDR3 is TGTGCCAGCAGTTTAGTGAGTGTCCAGTACTTC. Translating gives CASSLVSVQYF.

The chain joins TRBV10-3 to TRBJ2-1; D is undetermined. V was cut by 0 bases and J by 7 bases, with 7 bases left in between. There are 13 residues in the CDR3. From germline, CDR1 is ENHRY and CDR2 SYGVKD. The CDR3 DNA sequence: TGTGCCATCAGTGAGTCGACGGGTAATGAGCAGTTCTTC. Amino acid sequence: CAISESTGNEQFF.

The chain carries TRBV28 and TRBJ2-7, with D tentatively TRBD1 (5 bases). Per the germline V gene, CDR1 is MDHEN and CDR2 is SYDVKM. CDR3 length equals 15 residues. Trimming cost V 1 base and J 4 bases, with 14 bases left between them. The CDR3 is CASSLFTNSGYEQYF. In nucleotides, the CDR3 is TGTGCCAGCAGTTTATTTACCAACTCAGGGTACGAGCAGTACTTC.

This sequence joins TRBV10-3 and TRBJ2-3, with 11 bases lining up with TRBD2. The V and J ends lost 6 bases and 4 bases, in that order; junction bases with no gene match: 6. The CDR3 loop spans 15 amino acids. The V gene's germline CDR1 is ENHRY and CDR2 SYGVKD. This CDR3 reads CAIRGGTSGSDTQYF. The DNA for the CDR3 is TGTGCCATCAGGGGGGGGACTAGCGGCTCAGATACGCAGTATTTT.

Here the CDR3 DNA reads TGTGCCAGCAGTTTATCGAGGGCGCAGCACACTGAAGCTTTCTTT. It codes for CASSLSRAQHTEAFF. This chain links TRBV27 with TRBJ1-1; D remains unclear. Looked up from germline, CDR1 is MNHEY and CDR2 is SMNVEV (reference sequence). Trimming took off 0 bases at V and 3 bases at J, with 11 bases between the two ends. This CDR3 region has 15 residues.

This chain links TRBV30 with TRBJ1-1, with 10 bases matching TRBD1. This CDR3 has 16 amino acids. Losses at the gene ends were 6 bases for V and 1 base for J; bases not matched to a gene: 11. The germline V gene has CDR1 GTSNPN and CDR2 SVGIG (reference sequence). CDR3 sequence (DNA): TGTGCCTGCTACTTCCCACGGGACAGGGGGAACACTGAAGCTTTCTTT. Its translation: CACYFPRDRGNTEAFF.

V is TRBV5-1 and J is TRBJ1-4, with TRBD1 as a possible D gene (5 bases). The CDR3 spans 16 residues. V was cut by 0 bases and J by 4 bases, with 13 bases left in between. Looked up from germline, CDR1 is SGHRS and CDR2 is YFSETQ. Written as DNA, the CDR3 is TGCGCCAGCAGCTTGGTAGGGACTGATTTTAATGAAAAACTGTTTTTT. Protein: CASSLVGTDFNEKLFF.

This clone came up a few times. V usage is TRBV11-2 and J usage is TRBJ1-3; 7 bases agree with TRBD1. The germline V gene encodes CDR1 SGHAT and CDR2 FQNNGV. The ends lost 1 base at V and 3 bases at J; junction bases unmatched: 3. The CDR3 sequence is 15 residues long. Here the CDR3 reads CASSLGQGFGNTIYF. CDR3 DNA sequence: TGTGCCAGCAGCTTAGGACAGGGTTTTGGAAACACCATATATTTT.

This clone was picked up a small number of times. The chain joins TRBV5-8 to TRBJ2-3; TRBD1 matches at 8 bases. With V trimmed by 6 bases and J by 0 bases, 3 bases remained unmatched. The CDR3 is 14 amino acids. Germline V CDR1 and CDR2: SGHTS, YDEGEE. CDR3 loop: CASNQGASTDTQYF. The CDR3 DNA sequence: TGTGCCAGCAATCAGGGGGCTAGCACAGATACGCAGTATTTT.

On this clone: Sequence at one end of the junction differs from germline and may be a read error. The gene calls are TRBV4-1 and TRBJ2-7; no firm D call. The CDR3 sequence is 14 residues long. CDR1 is MGHRA, CDR2 YSYEKL, per germline. CDR3 region: CASSRSHSSYEQYF. In nucleotides, the CDR3 is TGTGCCAGCAGCCGGTCCCATAGCTCCTACGAGCAGTACTTC.

This chain uses TRBV6-5 with TRBJ1-4; 7 nucleotides align to TRBD1. The germline V gene encodes CDR1 MNHEY and CDR2 SVGAGI. After removal of 6 bases from V and 5 bases from J, the junction contained 3 bases not matched to a gene. The CDR3 runs 13 residues. CDR3 in amino acids: CASSRQGNEKLFF. The CDR3, as DNA: TGTGCCAGCAGCCGACAGGGAAATGAAAAACTGTTTTTT.

The chain carries TRBV28 and TRBJ2-7, with unresolved D. Between the trimmed V and J ends, which lost 6 bases and 1 base, there was a span of 7 bases. This CDR3 is 12 amino acids long. CDR1 MDHEN and CDR2 SYDVKM come from the germline V gene. The DNA of the CDR3 is TGTGCCAGCAGGCCGCGTTCCTACGAGCAGTACTTC. This translates into CASRPRSYEQYF. The whole variable domain, filled in from reference TRBV28 and TRBJ2-7, reads DVKVTQSSRYLVKRTGEKVFLECVQDMDHENMFWYRQDPGLGLRLIYFSYDVKMKEKGDIPEGYSVSREKKERFSLILESASTNQTSMYLCASRPRSYEQYFGPGTRLTVT.

The V gene is TRBV5-1, the J gene TRBJ2-7; D possibly corresponds to TRBD1 (6 bases). CDR1 and CDR2 from the germline V gene are SGHRS and YFSETQ. The CDR3 is 16 amino acids. V lost 4 bases and J 5 bases, leaving 22 bases between the germline ends. The CDR3 sequence: CASSPPTAAGDNEQYF. CDR3 bases: TGCGCCAGCAGCCCACCAACCGCGGCAGGGGACAACGAGCAGTACTTC.

The gene calls are TRBV11-1 and TRBJ2-3, with D possibly being TRBD1 (5 bases). V lost 2 bases to trimming and J lost 11 bases, with 11 bases between them. Germline CDR1 SGHAT, CDR2 FQDESV (reference sequence). The length of the CDR3 is 12 residues. This CDR3 reads CASSLQGQGQYF. The DNA for the CDR3 is TGTGCCAGCAGCTTACAGGGTCAGGGGCAGTATTTT.

This chain uses TRBV6-1 with TRBJ2-1; weak D call: TRBD2 (6 bases). The CDR3 is 17 amino acids. V lost 1 base and J 3 bases, leaving 16 bases between the germline ends. CDR1 and CDR2 (germline): MNHNS, SASEGT. This CDR3 reads CASSEVGWRDNYNEQFF. The CDR3 nucleotides are TGTGCCAGCAGTGAAGTTGGGTGGCGGGATAACTACAATGAGCAGTTCTTC.

This clone has more than one count but fewer than ten. The rearrangement joins TRBV6-6 to TRBJ2-1; TRBD1 aligns across 9 bases. Germline CDR1 and CDR2: MNHNY and SVGAGI (reference sequence). CDR3 length equals 14 residues. V dropped 7 bases and J dropped 8; count of bases not matched to a gene: 9. The CDR3 protein is CASTSGDRAYEQFF. Written as DNA, the CDR3 is TGTGCCAGCACCTCCGGGGACAGGGCGTATGAGCAGTTCTTC.